Following are 25 T cell receptor beta chains from one sample sequenced in a study of blood T cells in healthy people across ages. A J-beta primer mix and a sample-barcoded 5' primer were used in a second PCR of about 7 to 12 cycles. A single record per CDR3 protein comes from TCRdb applying MiXCR to the 5' RACE reads. The repertoire holds about 630,000 distinct CDR3 sequences, with roughly 20% as singletons. The specimen was blood. The origin of the receptors is a man aged 65-85 years in good health.

This clonotype was detected a few times. The chain recombines TRBV20-1 with TRBJ2-1, with D uncertain. This CDR3 contains 11 residues. V was shortened by 5 bases and J by 5 bases, with 7 bases between the two germline ends. In germline, CDR1 is DFQATT, CDR2 SNEGSKA (reference sequence). The CDR3 reads CSASDNNEQFF. CDR3 nucleotides: TGCAGTGCTTCCGATAACAATGAGCAGTTCTTC.

This clonotype has more than one count but fewer than ten. The chain employs TRBV28 and TRBJ2-3; weak D call: TRBD2 (6 bases). Trimming stripped 1 base from V and 0 bases from J, with 11 bases between. This CDR3 has 16 residues. In germline, CDR1 is MDHEN, CDR2 SYDVKM. In nucleotides, the CDR3 is TGTGCCAGCAGTTTATTGGGGGGACCTAGCACAGATACGCAGTATTTT. It encodes CASSLLGGPSTDTQYF.

This clonotype was detected ten times or more. The V and J genes are TRBV20-1 and TRBJ2-7; 8 bases align to TRBD2. CDR1 is DFQATT and CDR2 is SNEGSKA in the germline V gene (reference sequence). The length of the CDR3 is 15 residues. Trimming removed 6 bases from V and 0 bases from J; junction bases left unmatched: 10. The CDR3 nucleotides read TGCAGTGCCCCCGAGCGGGAGTCGAACTCCTACGAGCAGTACTTC. Amino acids: CSAPERESNSYEQYF.

This clonotype has a handful of counts. At one of its ends the junction is not consistent with the germline gene, which may arise from a read error. The genes are TRBV4-1 and TRBJ2-5; 11 bases line up with TRBD2. Near its end, the DNA agrees better with TRBJ2-1, so the J call may be wrong. The length of the CDR3 is 19 residues. Germline V gives CDR1 MGHRA, CDR2 YSYEKL. The DNA for the CDR3 is TGCGCCAACAGCCAACCCCCGGGACTAGCGGAGAAAAGAGGTGGTGAGCAGTTCTTC. It specifies CANSQPPGLAEKRGGEQFF.

This sequence joins TRBV24-1 and TRBJ2-3, with TRBD2 as a possible D gene (6 bases). This CDR3 is built from 15 residues. Looked up from germline, CDR1 is KGHDR and CDR2 is SFDVKD. V gave up 5 bases and J gave up 0 bases, with 11 bases separating them. This chain's CDR3 is CATSADSGSTDTQYF. In DNA, the CDR3 is TGTGCCACCAGTGCAGATAGCGGAAGCACAGATACGCAGTATTTT.

This clonotype was counted ten times or more. The rearrangement uses TRBV20-1 and TRBJ2-5; D unclear. Germline CDR1 is DFQATT and CDR2 is SNEGSKA (reference sequence). The V end was cut by 5 bases, the J end by 2 bases, with 15 bases between. The CDR3 contains 14 residues. Here the CDR3 DNA reads TGCAGTGCTCCCCATAGCTACCAACAAGAGACCCAGTACTTC. Protein product: CSAPHSYQQETQYF.

The J gene is TRBJ2-6, the V gene TRBV5-1; no clear D. Between the trimmed V and J ends, which lost 0 bases and 5 bases, there was a span of 9 bases. The germline CDR1 and CDR2 sequences are SGHRS and YFSETQ. The CDR3 has 15 residues. The CDR3 DNA reads TGCGCCAGCAGCTTGGAAGTAGGGAGGGCCAACGTCCTGACTTTC. It codes for CASSLEVGRANVLTF.

CDR3 residues: CASSPFSGDTQYF. CDR3 sequence (DNA): TGTGCCAGCTCACCTTTTTCCGGTGATACGCAGTATTTT. The chain has TRBV18 and TRBJ2-3; no clear D gene. The CDR3 loop spans 13 amino acids. The germline CDR1 and CDR2 sequences are KGHSH and LQKENI. The V and J ends lost 3 bases and 6 bases respectively, with 10 bases between them. The full variable domain, in which reference TRBV18 and TRBJ2-3 provide the parts outside the CDR3, is NAGVMQNPRHLVRRRGQEARLRCSPMKGHSHVYWYRQLPEEGLKFMVYLQKENIIDESGMPKERFSAEFPKEGPSILRIQQVVRGDSAAYFCASSPFSGDTQYFGPGTRLTVL.

This chain uses TRBV6-6 with TRBJ2-7, with 7 bases that match TRBD2. The V gene's germline CDR1 is MNHNY and CDR2 SVGAGI (reference sequence). This CDR3 has 11 amino acids. CDR3 sequence (DNA): TGTGCGGGGGGGACCTCCTACGAGCAGTACTTC. Translation: CAGGTSYEQYF.

The chain is built from TRBV11-2 and TRBJ1-2, with D unclear. The CDR3 consists of 14 residues. In germline, CDR1 is SGHAT, CDR2 FQNNGV. With 0 bases removed from V and 8 bases from J, the gap between germline ends came to 13 bases. CDR3 nucleotide sequence: TGTGCCAGCAGCTTAGACCACATGGACCTGGGCTACACCTTC. Protein: CASSLDHMDLGYTF. Full variable domain (missing parts from reference TRBV11-2 and TRBJ1-2): EAGVAQSPRYKIIEKRQSVAFWCNPISGHATLYWYQQILGQGPKLLIQFQNNGVVDDSQLPKDRFSAERLKGVDSTLKIQPAKLEDSAVYLCASSLDHMDLGYTFGSGTRLTVV.

This clonotype was observed a handful of times. The genes are TRBV7-3 and TRBJ2-1; perhaps D is TRBD1 or TRBD2 (5 bases each). The CDR3 sequence is 15 residues long. Trimming left V 5 bases short and J 0 bases short, with 11 bases between. From germline, CDR1 is SGHTA and CDR2 FQGTGA. CDR3 in amino acids: CASSTGTNSYNEQFF. The CDR3 DNA sequence: TGTGCCAGCAGCACCGGGACCAACTCCTACAATGAGCAGTTCTTC.

The rearrangement joins TRBV12-3 or TRBV12-4 to TRBJ2-1; TRBD1 might be the D (6 bases). V lost 4 bases to trimming and J lost 10 bases, with 8 bases between them. This CDR3 region has 11 residues. CDR3 nucleotide sequence: TGTGCCAGCAGTTCAGGGGTCGAGCAGTTCTTC. Translation: CASSSGVEQFF.

The rearrangement uses TRBV10-2 and TRBJ2-3, with D tentatively TRBD2 (6 bases). The ends were cut back, 0 bases at V and 3 bases at J, with 16 bases in the middle. From germline, CDR1 is WSHSY and CDR2 SAAADI. CDR3 length equals 17 residues. CDR3 loop: CASSESGTPFGTDTQYF. In nucleotides, the CDR3 is TGCGCCAGCAGTGAGTCGGGGACTCCCTTTGGGACAGATACGCAGTATTTT.

The rearrangement uses TRBV20-1 and TRBJ2-2; TRBD2 aligns across 9 bases. V shed 1 base, J shed 5 bases, and the junction held 5 bases outside the gene matches. Germline values: CDR1 DFQATT, CDR2 SNEGSKA (reference sequence). The CDR3 spans 15 residues. As DNA, the CDR3 is TGCAGTGCTAGAGTGGCTAGCGGGATAACCGGGGAGCTGTTTTTT. It translates to CSARVASGITGELFF.

This clonotype was observed a few times. This chain connects TRBV18 to TRBJ2-5; unclear D gene. The CDR3 contains 13 residues. Trimming removed 0 bases at V and 1 base at J, with 3 bases between. CDR1 and CDR2 from the germline V gene are KGHSH and LQKENI. The CDR3 DNA is TGTGCCAGCTCACCACCGACCCAAGAGACCCAGTACTTC. It specifies CASSPPTQETQYF.

A few counts support this clonotype. This rearrangement joins TRBV7-9 to TRBJ2-6, with no clear D. From germline, CDR1 is SEHNR and CDR2 FQNEAQ (reference sequence). The CDR3 length is 17 residues. Trimming took 2 bases from V and 1 from J, leaving 12 bases between them. In DNA, the CDR3 is TGTGCCAGCAGCTTACATGTCGGAAAATCTGGGGCCAACGTCCTGACTTTC. The encoded protein is CASSLHVGKSGANVLTF.

This clonotype has a single count. The chain carries TRBV2 and TRBJ1-2; D unresolved. CDR1 is SNHLY, CDR2 FYNNEI, per germline. Trimming took 0 bases from V and 8 from J, leaving 13 bases between them. CDR3 length: 14 amino acids. DNA for the CDR3: TGTGCCAGCAGTGAAGCGTTTGGAGGAGGCGGCTACACCTTC. Translation: CASSEAFGGGGYTF. The complete variable domain, with remaining parts taken from reference TRBV2 and TRBJ1-2, reads EPEVTQTPSHQVTQMGQEVILRCVPISNHLYFYWYRQILGQKVEFLVSFYNNEISEKSEIFDDQFSVERPDGSNFTLKIRSTKLEDSAMYFCASSEAFGGGGYTFGSGTRLTVV.

This clonotype was detected only once. The chain carries TRBV20-1 and TRBJ2-3; D uncertain. Germline values: CDR1 DFQATT, CDR2 SNEGSKA (reference sequence). The CDR3 is made up of 12 amino acids. Trimming shortened V by 6 bases and J by 1 base, and 8 bases separated the two germline ends. The CDR3 loop reads CSAPTGTDTQYF. CDR3 coding DNA: TGCAGTGCGCCGACTGGCACAGATACGCAGTATTTT.

The CDR3 spells CASSLQLGGQETQYF. The CDR3, as DNA: TGTGCCAGCAGCCTGCAGTTGGGGGGTCAAGAGACCCAGTACTTC. This chain uses TRBV7-9 with TRBJ2-7; D may be TRBD2 (6 bases). The closer fit of TRBJ2-5 to the DNA end suggests the J call may be wrong. CDR1 and CDR2 (germline): SEHNR, FQNEAQ (reference sequence). The CDR3 consists of 15 residues.

This chain links TRBV5-1 with TRBJ1-6; 8 positions match TRBD1. The CDR3 covers 17 residues. V trimming: 1 base; J trimming: 6 bases; junction bases outside the gene matches: 9. CDR1 and CDR2 from the germline V gene are SGHRS and YFSETQ. This CDR3 reads CASSLSSQTGVNSPLHF. The CDR3 nucleotides are TGCGCCAGCAGCTTGTCTAGTCAGACAGGGGTTAATTCACCCCTCCACTTT.

The table lists this clonotype with a few counts. The chain uses TRBV12-5 and TRBJ2-1; 9 bases fit TRBD2. CDR3 length: 14 residues. With 9 bases clipped from V and 4 bases from J, the junction kept 7 bases outside the gene matches. Germline V CDR1 and CDR2: LGHNT, FRNRAP. The CDR3 is CASRRAGGYNEQFF. DNA of the CDR3: TGTGCTAGCCGCAGAGCGGGAGGATACAATGAGCAGTTCTTC.

This clonotype was seen more than once but under ten times. With a much larger clone just one base away, this may be a read error. CDR3 protein: CAGSSQPGGGTEAFF. Written as DNA, the CDR3 is TGCGCCGGCAGCTCTCAACCAGGGGGAGGAACTGAAGCTTTCTTT. The chain carries TRBV5-1 and TRBJ1-1; 7 nucleotides agree with TRBD1. Germline CDR1 reads SGHRS; CDR2 reads YFSETQ. The CDR3 runs 15 residues.

In this sample, this clonotype turned up a few times. The chain joins TRBV19 to TRBJ1-4; D perhaps matches TRBD1 (5 bases). Germline CDR1 and CDR2: LNHDA and SQIVND (reference sequence). CDR3 length: 14 amino acids. V was cut by 6 bases and J by 4 bases, with 12 bases left in between. CDR3 loop: CASSADSRNEKLFF. In DNA, the CDR3 is TGTGCCAGTAGCGCCGACAGCCGTAATGAAAAACTGTTTTTT.

The chain links TRBV5-1 to TRBJ2-1; possibly TRBD2 for D (5 bases). Germline CDR1 is SGHRS and CDR2 is YFSETQ. The ends were cut back, 2 bases at V and 0 bases at J, with 18 bases in the middle. The length of the CDR3 is 18 residues. The CDR3 is CASSLDPGSGSSYNEQFF. DNA for the CDR3: TGCGCCAGCAGCTTAGACCCTGGGAGCGGAAGCTCCTACAATGAGCAGTTCTTC.

The chain employs TRBV20-1 and TRBJ2-7; 7 nucleotides match TRBD1. Germline V lookup: CDR1 DFQATT, CDR2 SNEGSKA (reference sequence). The CDR3 is 17 amino acids. The J segment lost 2 bases and the V segment lost 0 bases, leaving 13 bases of the junction unmatched. The CDR3 sequence: CSARDSRAGGSPYEQYF. The CDR3 bases are TGCAGTGCTAGAGATTCCCGGGCAGGGGGATCCCCCTACGAGCAGTACTTC.